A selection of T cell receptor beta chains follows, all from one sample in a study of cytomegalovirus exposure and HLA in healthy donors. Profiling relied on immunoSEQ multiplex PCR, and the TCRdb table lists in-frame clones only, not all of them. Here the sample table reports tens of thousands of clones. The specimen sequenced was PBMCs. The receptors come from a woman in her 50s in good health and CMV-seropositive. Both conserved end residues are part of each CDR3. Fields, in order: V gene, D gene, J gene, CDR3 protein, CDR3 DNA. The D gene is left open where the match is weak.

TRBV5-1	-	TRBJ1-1	CASSLEGRENTEAFF	TGCGCCAGCAGCTTGGAGGGCAGGGAGAACACTGAAGCTTTCTTT
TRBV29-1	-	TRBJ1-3	CSVNRDGNTIYF	TGCAGCGTTAACAGGGATGGAAACACCATATATTTT
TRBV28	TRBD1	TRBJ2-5	CASSPTGGPKTQYF	TGTGCCAGCAGTCCCACAGGGGGCCCGAAGACCCAGTACTTC
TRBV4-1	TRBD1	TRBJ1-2	CASSQVGTGGYGYTF	TGCGCCAGCAGCCAAGTAGGGACAGGGGGTTATGGCTACACCTTC
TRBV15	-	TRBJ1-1	CATQGSNTEAFF	TGTGCCACGCAGGGCAGCAACACTGAAGCTTTCTTT
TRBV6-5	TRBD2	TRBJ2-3	CASRGAGVGTDTQYF	TGTGCCAGCAGGGGAGCGGGAGTCGGTACAGATACGCAGTATTTT
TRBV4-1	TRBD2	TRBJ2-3	CASSSLVGGLAGISADTQYF	TGCGCCAGCAGCTCCTTGGTCGGTGGACTAGCGGGAATCTCAGCGGATACGCAGTATTTT
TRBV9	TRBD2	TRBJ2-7	CASSVVPAGGRYEQYF	TGTGCCAGCAGCGTAGTCCCAGCGGGGGGGCGGTACGAGCAGTACTTC
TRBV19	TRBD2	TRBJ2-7	CASSISRDYAYEQYF	TGTGCCAGTAGTATATCGAGGGACTATGCCTACGAGCAGTACTTC
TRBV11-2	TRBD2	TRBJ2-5	CASSSGLAGGSGETQYF	TGTGCCAGCAGCTCGGGACTAGCGGGAGGCTCCGGGGAGACCCAGTACTTC
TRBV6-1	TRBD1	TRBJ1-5	CASNTGAGNQPQHF	TGTGCCAGCAATACAGGGGCGGGCAATCAGCCCCAGCATTTT
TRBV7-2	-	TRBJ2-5	CASSPTGLRETQYF	TGTGCCAGCAGTCCCACGGGACTCCGAGAGACCCAGTACTTC
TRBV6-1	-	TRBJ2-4	CASNIGGIQYF	TGTGCCAGCAACATCGGAGGCATTCAGTACTTC
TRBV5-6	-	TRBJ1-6	CASSRPPGGSYNSPLHF	TGTGCCAGCAGCCGCCCCCCGGGGGGCTCCTATAATTCACCCCTCCACTTT
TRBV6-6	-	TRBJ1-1	CASSPSVRSRYTEAFF	TGTGCCAGCAGTCCGTCTGTGAGGTCTCGTTACACTGAAGCTTTCTTT
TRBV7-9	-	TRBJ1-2	CASTSLQYGYTF	TGTGCCAGCACCTCCCTCCAGTATGGCTACACCTTC
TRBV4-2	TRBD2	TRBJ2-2	CASSQVLAGNTGELFF	TGTGCCAGCAGCCAAGTACTAGCGGGGAACACCGGGGAGCTGTTTTTT
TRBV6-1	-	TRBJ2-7	CASSFDRSYEQYF	TGTGCCAGCAGTTTCGACAGGTCCTACGAGCAGTACTTC
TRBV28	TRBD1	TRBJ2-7	CATEGQGVYEQYF	TGTGCCACAGAGGGACAGGGTGTCTACGAGCAGTACTTC
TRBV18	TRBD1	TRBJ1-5	CASSLGTGGSNQPQHF	TGTGCCAGCTCACTAGGGACAGGGGGCTCCAATCAGCCCCAGCATTTT
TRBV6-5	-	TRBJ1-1	CASSLQRTNYTEAFF	TGTGCCAGCAGCTTACAGCGGACGAATTACACTGAAGCTTTCTTT
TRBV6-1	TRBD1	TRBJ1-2	CASSRGQWAGYTF	TGTGCCAGCAGTAGGGGACAGTGGGCAGGCTACACCTTC